These 32 T cell receptor beta chains share one sample of origin, sequenced in a study of shared clonotypes between healthy human individuals. Sequencing used immunoSEQ multiplex PCR; TCRdb keeps in-frame clones, though not all of them. This table has 950,000 to 1,100,000 clones, about 84% appearing once. Sequencing was performed on memory CD4+ T cells from PBMCs. Specified subset: CD45RA-negative fraction. The receptors derive from a man younger than 35 in good health. Some clones in this sample may be carry-over from other donors' samples.

This clone was detected only a few times. The chain combines TRBV29-1 with TRBJ1-1; D might be TRBD1 (5 bases). The length of the CDR3 is 12 residues. Deletions cut 8 bases from V and 3 bases from J, with 13 bases between. Per germline, CDR1 SQVTM and CDR2 ANQGSEA. The CDR3 is CSLSLGDTEAFF. The CDR3 DNA reads as TGCAGCCTTAGCTTAGGGGACACTGAAGCTTTCTTT.

The genes are TRBV4-2 and TRBJ2-7, with TRBD1 matching over 9 bases. This CDR3 is 16 amino acids long. CDR1 is LGHNA and CDR2 is YNFKEQ in the germline V gene. Trimming took 4 bases from V and 3 from J; bases not matched to a gene: 10. Here the CDR3 reads CASSLNRGPGGYEQYF. CDR3 in DNA: TGTGCCAGCAGCCTCAACAGGGGGCCAGGGGGCTACGAGCAGTACTTC.

J is TRBJ1-1 and V is TRBV13; 8 bases agree with TRBD1. Germline lookup yields CDR1 PRHDT and CDR2 FYEKMQ (reference sequence). The CDR3 is made up of 15 amino acids. Trimming took 2 bases from V and 1 from J; bases not matched to a gene: 3. CDR3 nucleotides: TGTGCCAGCAGCTTATTCGACAGGGGGAACACTGAAGCTTTCTTT. Encoded protein: CASSLFDRGNTEAFF.

The chain links TRBV28 to TRBJ2-1, with 8 bases that match TRBD2. In germline, CDR1 is MDHEN, CDR2 SYDVKM. With V trimmed by 6 bases and J by 4 bases, 8 bases remained unmatched. The CDR3 is 15 residues long. This chain's CDR3 is CASSLTGGAYNEQFF. The CDR3 bases are TGTGCCAGCAGCCTGACGGGAGGGGCGTACAATGAGCAGTTCTTC.

CDR3 bases: TGTGCCAGCAGCTTAACGCTTGGTGAAGATACGCAGTATTTT. It codes for CASSLTLGEDTQYF. This rearrangement joins TRBV7-3 to TRBJ2-3, with D hard to call. The CDR3 length is 14 residues. Between the trimmed V and J ends, which lost 0 bases and 5 bases, there was a span of 9 bases. Germline V gene sequence: CDR1 SGHTA, CDR2 FQGTGA.

The V gene is TRBV5-1, the J gene TRBJ2-7; the match to TRBD2 covers 7 bases. Unmatched junction bases numbered 4, after V lost 1 base and J lost 3 bases. The CDR3 length is 14 residues. Germline CDR1 is SGHRS and CDR2 is YFSETQ. Here the CDR3 reads CASSLTGGGYEQYF. The CDR3 nucleotides read TGCGCCAGCAGCTTGACGGGAGGAGGCTACGAGCAGTACTTC.

The J gene is TRBJ2-1, the V gene TRBV7-9, with 12 bases identical to TRBD2. Germline-derived CDR1 and CDR2 are SEHNR and FQNEAQ (reference sequence). The CDR3 consists of 15 residues. V lost 4 bases and J lost 7; bases outside the gene matches: 5. CDR3 bases: TGTGCCAGCAGCTCTAGCGGGAGGGCCCAAAATGAGCAGTTCTTC. It translates to CASSSSGRAQNEQFF. The variable domain in full, completed from reference TRBV7-9 and TRBJ2-1, reads DTGVSQNPRHKITKRGQNVTFRCDPISEHNRLYWYRQTLGQGPEFLTYFQNEAQLEKSRLLSDRFSAERPKGSFSTLEIQRTEQGDSAMYLCASSSSGRAQNEQFFGPGTRLTVL.

This chain links TRBV2 with TRBJ2-7, with unresolved D. The germline gives CDR1 SNHLY, CDR2 FYNNEI. The V gene lost 4 bases and the J gene lost 7 bases, with 17 bases spanning the gap. The length of the CDR3 is 14 residues. The CDR3 reads CASSGDRAIREQYF. The CDR3 bases are TGTGCCAGCAGTGGGGATCGCGCGATTAGGGAGCAGTACTTC.

This chain uses TRBV28 with TRBJ1-5; 9 bases fit TRBD1. The CDR3 has 15 amino acids. Unmatched junction bases numbered 9, after V lost 7 bases and J lost 5 bases. The germline CDR1 and CDR2 sequences are MDHEN and SYDVKM. CDR3 amino acids: CASKSTGGVHQPQHF. In DNA, the CDR3 is TGTGCCAGCAAAAGCACAGGGGGCGTCCATCAGCCCCAGCATTTT.

This clone was recorded only once. This chain joins TRBV6-6 and TRBJ2-2; TRBD1 matches at 8 bases. The CDR3 runs to 15 residues. In germline, CDR1 is MNHNY, CDR2 SVGAGI (reference sequence). The V segment lost 5 bases and the J segment 2 bases; nucleotides outside the gene matches: 4. The CDR3 sequence: CASSRGQGNTGELFF. The CDR3 nucleotides are TGTGCCAGCAGTAGAGGACAGGGAAACACCGGGGAGCTGTTTTTT.

This rearrangement joins TRBV2 to TRBJ2-3, with 11 bases fitting TRBD2. Germline V CDR1 and CDR2: SNHLY, FYNNEI. V dropped 8 bases and J dropped 3; count of bases not matched to a gene: 4. The CDR3 covers 14 residues. CDR3 bases: TGTGCCAGCGGGGGACTAGCGGCAACAGATACGCAGTATTTT. Translating it yields CASGGLAATDTQYF.

In this sample, this clone turned up once. The V call is TRBV19, the J call TRBJ2-2; possibly TRBD1 for D (6 bases). CDR1 and CDR2 (germline): LNHDA, SQIVND (reference sequence). The CDR3 contains 11 residues. The CDR3 region is CDSTGTGELFF. The CDR3 DNA sequence: TGTGACTCAACAGGGACCGGGGAGCTGTTTTTT.

The chain joins TRBV11-3 to TRBJ2-3; TRBD2 aligns across 7 bases. Per germline, CDR1 SGHNT and CDR2 YENEEA. The CDR3 length is 15 residues. Trimming cost V 1 base and J 5 bases; bases outside gene matches: 6. In DNA, the CDR3 is TGTGCCAGCAGCTTAGGAAGCGGGAAGGGAGATACGCAGTATTTT. Its protein is CASSLGSGKGDTQYF.

The gene calls are TRBV5-1 and TRBJ2-2; D is unclear. This CDR3 is 14 amino acids long. In germline, CDR1 is SGHRS, CDR2 YFSETQ. The V end lost 1 base, the J end lost 4 bases, and 8 bases lay between the germline ends. The CDR3 DNA reads TGCGCCAGCAGCTTGCTATACCTCACCGGGGAGCTGTTTTTT. Translated: CASSLLYLTGELFF.

The chain is built from TRBV5-1 and TRBJ2-7, with D possibly matching TRBD1 (6 bases). This CDR3 region has 14 residues. Trimming left V 4 bases short and J 2 bases short, with 13 bases between. Germline CDR1 SGHRS, CDR2 YFSETQ. CDR3 amino acids: CASSHQGTTYEQYF. The DNA of the CDR3 is TGCGCCAGCAGCCACCAGGGGACAACCTACGAGCAGTACTTC.

The chain uses TRBV5-1 and TRBJ1-5; D not resolved. CDR3 length: 13 residues. The germline V and J ends were trimmed by 1 base and 3 bases, with 5 bases remaining between them. CDR1 and CDR2 (germline): SGHRS, YFSETQ. CDR3 amino acids: CASSLMYNQPQHF. CDR3 bases: TGCGCCAGCAGCTTGATGTACAATCAGCCCCAGCATTTT.

The chain employs TRBV7-3 and TRBJ2-3; D is perhaps TRBD2 (5 bases). Germline V CDR1 and CDR2: SGHTA, FQGTGA. V was trimmed by 8 bases and J by 5 bases, leaving 17 bases between them. This CDR3 comprises 14 residues. CDR3 sequence: CASSTGGGIDTQYF. CDR3 in DNA: TGTGCCAGCTCCACCGGAGGCGGTATAGATACGCAGTATTTT.

The rearrangement uses TRBV2 and TRBJ2-2; D possibly uses TRBD1 or TRBD2 (5 bases each). Germline assignment: CDR1 SNHLY and CDR2 FYNNEI. Deletions cut 2 bases from V and 7 bases from J, with 11 bases between. The CDR3 spans 14 residues. CDR3 residues: CASSEMGVHGELFF. The CDR3 coding sequence is TGTGCCAGCAGTGAAATGGGGGTTCACGGGGAGCTGTTTTTT. Full variable domain (outside the CDR3, taken from reference TRBV2 and TRBJ2-2): EPEVTQTPSHQVTQMGQEVILRCVPISNHLYFYWYRQILGQKVEFLVSFYNNEISEKSEIFDDQFSVERPDGSNFTLKIRSTKLEDSAMYFCASSEMGVHGELFFGEGSRLTVL.

Points on this clone: This same CDR3 is encoded by further DNA sequences in the sample. The V call is TRBV9, the J call TRBJ2-3, with D uncertain. The CDR3 runs 14 residues. Per germline, CDR1 SGDLS and CDR2 YYNGEE. Trimming removed 0 bases from V and 0 bases from J, with 5 bases in between. The DNA of the CDR3 is TGTGCCAGCAGCGTAGTACCGAGCACAGATACGCAGTATTTT. Its translation: CASSVVPSTDTQYF.

The CDR3 region has the DNA TGCGCCAGCAGCCAAGGACAGTTTAACTATGGCTACACCTTC. This translates into CASSQGQFNYGYTF. The chain carries TRBV4-1 and TRBJ1-2, with a tentative D call TRBD1 (5 bases). The CDR3 totals 14 residues. Trimming removed 1 base at V and 1 base at J, with 7 bases between. The germline CDR1 and CDR2 sequences are MGHRA and YSYEKL.

A remark on this clone: The sample has other DNA sequences that encode this CDR3 too. This chain links TRBV5-1 with TRBJ1-2; D may be TRBD1 (5 bases). Between the trimmed V and J ends, which lost 4 bases and 0 bases, there was a span of 13 bases. Germline V gene lookup returns CDR1 SGHRS and CDR2 YFSETQ. The CDR3 has 15 residues. DNA for the CDR3: TGCGCCAGCAGCCCCCTGGGGGGGACTAACTATGGCTACACCTTC. Protein: CASSPLGGTNYGYTF.

The CDR3 sequence: CASSEATAVNQPQHF. CDR3 DNA: TGTGCCAGCAGTGAAGCGACGGCGGTTAATCAGCCCCAGCATTTT. This chain connects TRBV2 to TRBJ1-5, with D uncertain. V was clipped by 0 bases and J by 4 bases, with 10 bases between them. The CDR3 is 15 residues long. Germline CDR1 reads SNHLY; CDR2 reads FYNNEI.

In its sample, this clone was seen a few times. The V gene is TRBV2, the J gene TRBJ1-5; D gene uncertain. The V and J ends lost 7 bases and 4 bases respectively, with 2 bases between them. The CDR3 covers 10 residues. CDR1 and CDR2 from the germline V gene are SNHLY and FYNNEI. Here the CDR3 reads CASTNQPQHF. CDR3 DNA sequence: TGTGCCAGCACTAATCAGCCCCAGCATTTT.

The V gene is TRBV27, the J gene TRBJ2-5; 13 nucleotides agree with TRBD2. Losses at the gene ends were 5 bases for V and 5 bases for J; bases not matched to a gene: 17. Germline-derived CDR1 and CDR2 are MNHEY and SMNVEV (reference sequence). The CDR3 has 19 amino acids. The CDR3 here is CASSTTSHLGLAGVETQYF. The CDR3 region has the DNA TGTGCCAGCAGTACCACCTCGCATCTTGGACTAGCGGGAGTGGAGACCCAGTACTTC.

The chain joins TRBV14 to TRBJ2-5; D ambiguous. CDR1 and CDR2 (germline): SGHDN, FVKESK. Between the trimmed V and J ends, which lost 4 bases and 1 base, there was a span of 7 bases. The CDR3 consists of 13 residues. The CDR3 is CASSRGSQETQYF. CDR3 sequence (DNA): TGTGCCAGCAGCCGAGGATCCCAAGAGACCCAGTACTTC.

The genes are TRBV5-1 and TRBJ2-7, with TRBD2 identical over 7 bases. The CDR3 loop spans 15 amino acids. J was trimmed by 2 bases and V by 0 bases; bases with no gene match: 5. Germline CDR1 reads SGHRS; CDR2 reads YFSETQ. The CDR3 nucleotides read TGCGCCAGCAGCTTGGGGAGCGGGACTACCTACGAGCAGTACTTC. It translates to CASSLGSGTTYEQYF.

The chain has TRBV28 and TRBJ2-1; the D gene is possibly TRBD1 (5 bases). V lost 7 bases and J lost 5, with 12 bases in between. Per germline, CDR1 MDHEN and CDR2 SYDVKM. The CDR3 has 13 residues. In DNA, the CDR3 is TGTGCCAGCACGGCAGGGCGCCACAATGAGCAGTTCTTC. It specifies CASTAGRHNEQFF.

This sequence joins TRBV28 and TRBJ2-2; D is perhaps TRBD1 (6 bases). Trimming removed 6 bases from V and 6 bases from J, with 17 bases in between. CDR1 and CDR2 (germline): MDHEN, SYDVKM. The CDR3 totals 15 residues. For the CDR3, the DNA is TGTGCCAGCAGATATGGGGGCCCTACGGCCGGGGAGCTGTTTTTT. This sequence encodes CASRYGGPTAGELFF.

This clone was detected only a few times. V and J are TRBV6-5 and TRBJ1-1; perhaps TRBD1 as D (6 bases). In germline, CDR1 is MNHEY, CDR2 SVGAGI. CDR3 size: 13 residues. The V end lost 6 bases, the J end lost 7 bases, and 15 bases lay between the germline ends. The CDR3, as DNA: TGTGCCAGCAGCGAACGAGAGGGGGATGAAGCTTTCTTT. Its protein is CASSEREGDEAFF.

As regards this clone: Other DNA sequences from this sample encode an identical CDR3 as well. The CDR3 loop reads CSVAGGPRTDTQYF. The CDR3 bases are TGCAGCGTTGCTGGCGGGCCTCGCACAGATACGCAGTATTTT. V is TRBV29-1 and J is TRBJ2-3; D may be TRBD2 (5 bases). Germline V gives CDR1 SQVTM, CDR2 ANQGSEA. V was pared by 4 bases and J by 1 base, with 12 bases between. This CDR3 spans 14 amino acids.

The chain couples TRBV11-2 to TRBJ2-1; D not resolved. Trimming took off 1 base at V and 0 bases at J, with 13 bases between the two ends. Germline-derived CDR1 and CDR2 are SGHAT and FQNNGV. This CDR3 has 17 residues. The CDR3 loop is CASSLGQWAASYNEQFF. The CDR3 region has the DNA TGTGCCAGCAGCTTAGGCCAGTGGGCAGCCTCCTACAATGAGCAGTTCTTC.

The chain joins TRBV11-2 to TRBJ2-5; no clear D. V was shortened by 2 bases and J by 1 base, with 2 bases between the two germline ends. Germline loops: CDR1 SGHAT, CDR2 FQNNGV. There are 12 residues in the CDR3. The CDR3 DNA is TGTGCCAGCAGCTTACCCCAAGAGACCCAGTACTTC. Amino acid sequence: CASSLPQETQYF.